The 21 T cell receptor beta chains below come from one sample, sequenced in a study of T cells after yellow fever vaccination. TCRdb redid the calling of the 5' RACE reads with MiXCR, one entry per CDR3 protein. Of just under 600,000 distinct CDR3 sequences listed, about 13% are singletons. Sequenced here: PBMCs, sampled on the day of the yellow fever booster vaccination. The receptors here all came from a man younger than 40 who received the YFV17D yellow fever vaccine.

This sequence joins TRBV28 and TRBJ2-5; TRBD1 might be the D (5 bases). Looked up from germline, CDR1 is MDHEN and CDR2 is SYDVKM. The CDR3 sequence is 15 residues long. The ends were cut back, 7 bases at V and 6 bases at J, with 21 bases in the middle. CDR3 coding DNA: TGTGCCAGCATAACATCCCAGTCGCTGGACAAGACCCAGTACTTC. Amino acids: CASITSQSLDKTQYF.

This clonotype has a handful of counts. The chain employs TRBV19 and TRBJ2-1; TRBD2 is a possible D gene (6 bases). Germline V gene lookup returns CDR1 LNHDA and CDR2 SQIVND (reference sequence). The CDR3 consists of 16 residues. V lost 0 bases to trimming and J lost 3 bases, with 12 bases between them. The CDR3 coding sequence is TGTGCCAGTAGTATAGACGGGGCGGGACTCTACAATGAGCAGTTCTTC. Translated, it gives CASSIDGAGLYNEQFF.

This clonotype was recorded many times. CDR3 nucleotides: TGTGCCAGCAGCGTAGGATGGTCAGGGAGGAATGAGCAGTTCTTC. It translates to CASSVGWSGRNEQFF. The rearrangement links TRBV9 to TRBJ2-1; D may be TRBD2 (6 bases). Trimming pared 0 bases from V and 7 bases from J, leaving 14 bases between. Germline CDR1 SGDLS, CDR2 YYNGEE. This CDR3 region has 15 residues.

This clonotype was seen a few times. V gene TRBV5-1 combines with J gene TRBJ1-1; TRBD1 is a possible D gene (6 bases). Germline assignment: CDR1 SGHRS and CDR2 YFSETQ. This CDR3 is 17 amino acids long. V lost 6 bases, J lost 5 bases, and 26 bases lay in between. CDR3 bases: TGCGCCAGCAAGGGGCTCGGCCAGGGGCCCCGGGGAACTGAAGCTTTCTTT. It translates to CASKGLGQGPRGTEAFF.

V and J are TRBV4-3 and TRBJ2-1, with D perhaps matching TRBD2 (6 bases). Germline lookup yields CDR1 LGHNA and CDR2 YSLEER. CDR3 length: 16 residues. Trimming pared 1 base from V and 2 bases from J, leaving 12 bases between. The CDR3 nucleotides read TGCGCCAGCAGCCAAGGTGCGGGACCGCCCTACAATGAGCAGTTCTTC. Translation: CASSQGAGPPYNEQFF.

The chain is built from TRBV7-2 and TRBJ2-4; D might be TRBD2 (7 bases). The CDR3 is made up of 17 amino acids. Trimming took off 2 bases at V and 0 bases at J, with 14 bases between the two ends. Germline V gives CDR1 SGHTA, CDR2 FQGNSA. The CDR3 DNA reads as TGTGCCAGCAGCTTATGGGGGGGCCGCCTAGCCAAAAACATTCAGTACTTC. As protein: CASSLWGGRLAKNIQYF.

The chain is built from TRBV10-3 and TRBJ1-4; tentative D call: TRBD1 (5 bases). CDR3 length equals 14 residues. Germline V gene lookup returns CDR1 ENHRY and CDR2 SYGVKD. Trimming took 5 bases from V and 7 from J, leaving 14 bases between them. The CDR3 region is CAISPGIRAEKLFF. As DNA, the CDR3 is TGTGCCATCAGTCCAGGGATTCGGGCTGAAAAACTGTTTTTT.

The chain joins TRBV5-5 to TRBJ2-7; D may match TRBD1 or TRBD2 (5 bases each). CDR1 is SGHKS and CDR2 is YYEKEE in the germline V gene (reference sequence). Trimming shortened V by 2 bases and J by 5 bases, and 11 bases separated the two germline ends. The CDR3 is 13 amino acids. CDR3 protein: CASSFGGVHEQYF. Written as DNA, the CDR3 is TGTGCCAGCAGCTTTGGGGGAGTCCACGAGCAGTACTTC.

The chain employs TRBV7-9 and TRBJ1-1, with TRBD1 identical over 7 bases. J lost 0 bases, V lost 11 bases, and 18 bases had no gene match. CDR3 length: 17 amino acids. Germline V gene data show CDR1 as SEHNR and CDR2 as FQNEAQ (reference sequence). CDR3 coding DNA: TGTGCCCAGGGGGGACCAGGACGGAATACCATGAACACTGAAGCTTTCTTT. Its translation is CAQGGPGRNTMNTEAFF.

The rearrangement uses TRBV3-1 and TRBJ2-4, with 11 bases aligning to TRBD2. Trimming took 1 base from V and 7 from J; bases not matched to a gene: 0. This CDR3 region has 14 residues. CDR1 is LGHDT, CDR2 YNNKEL, per germline (reference sequence). CDR3 bases: TGTGCCAGCAGCCAAGTAGCGGGAGGGAACATTCAGTACTTC. The encoded protein is CASSQVAGGNIQYF.

This clonotype was found a few times. V usage is TRBV20-1 and J usage is TRBJ2-5, with 8 bases lining up with TRBD2. Germline CDR1 DFQATT, CDR2 SNEGSKA (reference sequence). The V segment lost 6 bases and the J segment 4 bases; nucleotides outside the gene matches: 10. The length of the CDR3 is 14 residues. DNA for the CDR3: TGCAGTGCCGATATATCAAGCGGGAGAGAGACCCAGTACTTC. This sequence encodes CSADISSGRETQYF.

The CDR3, as DNA: TGCGCCAGCAGCCAAGAGGGGACACCCCCCGAGGGTGGCTACACCTTC. Encoded protein: CASSQEGTPPEGGYTF. The chain uses TRBV4-3 and TRBJ1-2, with a possible D match to TRBD1 (6 bases). Germline CDR1 is LGHNA and CDR2 is YSLEER. The length of the CDR3 is 16 residues. V lost 0 bases, J lost 7 bases, and 18 bases lay in between.

This chain joins TRBV15 and TRBJ2-1; D may be TRBD1 or TRBD2 (5 bases each). The CDR3 consists of 16 residues. V was clipped by 5 bases and J by 6 bases, with 20 bases between them. Germline CDR1 LNHNV, CDR2 YYDKDF (reference sequence). The CDR3 spells CATSLRWGSDGNEQFF. The CDR3 bases are TGTGCCACCAGCCTACGATGGGGGAGCGATGGCAATGAGCAGTTCTTC.

The chain carries TRBV7-9 and TRBJ2-7; TRBD1 might be the D (6 bases). The V end lost 5 bases, the J end lost 6 bases, and 11 bases lay between the germline ends. The CDR3 is made up of 12 amino acids. Germline V lookup: CDR1 SEHNR, CDR2 FQNEAQ (reference sequence). The CDR3 loop reads CASSPRTVEQYF. In DNA, the CDR3 is TGTGCCAGCAGCCCCCGGACAGTCGAGCAGTACTTC.

The chain uses TRBV4-3 and TRBJ1-2, with D tentatively TRBD1 (5 bases). This CDR3 spans 13 amino acids. Germline-derived CDR1 and CDR2 are LGHNA and YSLEER. The V and J ends lost 0 bases and 9 bases respectively, with 11 bases between them. DNA of the CDR3: TGCGCCAGCAGCCAAGATAACCAGGGCAGCTACACCTTC. Its protein product is CASSQDNQGSYTF.

The chain joins TRBV30 to TRBJ2-4; 7 positions match TRBD1. Germline CDR1 is GTSNPN and CDR2 is SVGIG (reference sequence). There are 14 residues in the CDR3. Losses at the gene ends were 1 base for V and 6 bases for J; bases not matched to a gene: 6. This CDR3 is CAWSDGDSPNIQYF. The CDR3 region has the DNA TGTGCCTGGAGTGACGGGGACAGCCCAAACATTCAGTACTTC.

The table lists this clonotype with a few counts. The chain carries TRBV25-1 and TRBJ2-7, with TRBD1 matching over 9 bases. Germline V gives CDR1 MGHDK, CDR2 SYGVNS. This CDR3 contains 14 residues. Unmatched junction bases numbered 9, after V lost 6 bases and J lost 6 bases. CDR3 DNA: TGTGCCAGCAGCAACAGGGGGCGCTTGTCCGAGCAGTACTTC. Residues: CASSNRGRLSEQYF.

The chain combines TRBV7-2 with TRBJ2-2; no firm D call. Deletions cut 5 bases from V and 4 bases from J, with 14 bases between. The length of the CDR3 is 15 residues. Germline CDR1 reads SGHTA; CDR2 reads FQGNSA. Here the CDR3 reads CASSLRQPFTGELFF. In DNA, the CDR3 is TGTGCCAGCAGCCTGCGACAACCTTTCACCGGGGAGCTGTTTTTT.

This clonotype was recorded a few times. The chain links TRBV4-3 to TRBJ2-7, with a tentative D call TRBD1 (5 bases). Per germline, CDR1 LGHNA and CDR2 YSLEER. The CDR3 is made up of 14 amino acids. V was pared by 0 bases and J by 6 bases, with 12 bases between. The CDR3 DNA is TGCGCCAGCAGCCAAGAACTTCAGGGTGCCGAGCAGTACTTC. It yields the protein CASSQELQGAEQYF.

The V call is TRBV2, the J call TRBJ2-3; D not resolved. Germline assignment: CDR1 SNHLY and CDR2 FYNNEI. The CDR3 spans 11 residues. V was trimmed by 6 bases and J by 5 bases, leaving 6 bases between them. The CDR3 sequence is CASRGQDTQYF. CDR3 bases: TGTGCCAGCAGAGGTCAAGATACGCAGTATTTT.

The rearrangement joins TRBV5-1 to TRBJ2-1; 12 nucleotides match TRBD2. Trimming took 0 bases from V and 6 from J; bases not matched to a gene: 16. Per the germline V gene, CDR1 is SGHRS and CDR2 is YFSETQ. The CDR3 is 20 residues long. DNA for the CDR3: TGCGCCAGCAGCTTGGGACTAGCGGGAGTCGTTCAGGGGCCTTTCAATGAGCAGTTCTTC. Translating gives CASSLGLAGVVQGPFNEQFF. Based on the CDR3 plus reference TRBV5-1 and TRBJ2-1, the full variable domain is KAGVTQTPRYLIKTRGQQVTLSCSPISGHRSVSWYQQTPGQGLQFLFEYFSETQRNKGNFPGRFSGRQFSNSRSEMNVSTLELGDSALYLCASSLGLAGVVQGPFNEQFFGPGTRLTVL.